The TCR beta chain under discussion was sequenced for a study of cytomegalovirus exposure and HLA in healthy donors. Study overall: Early released data comprised 75 million to 100 million unique TCRs from HLA-typed donors. Out of 300 to 500 genotyped donors, around 80% belonged to the Caucasian-associated ancestry cluster. Points from the study as a whole: A later analysis reportedly found that, within productive TCRs, an Asian-associated ancestry cluster had fewer N-insertions than the mean observed across the roughly 700 donors. According to the study, 150 to 200 TCR beta chains were cytomegalovirus-associated.

V was clipped by 3 bases and J by 1 base, with 7 bases between them. The CDR3 has 14 residues. CDR1 is LGHNA, CDR2 YNFKEQ, per germline. About this clone: What it recognizes is unknown.

The PCR used 60 Vbeta and 13 Jbeta primers. TCRdb keeps only in-frame clones here, not all; method: immunoSEQ multiplex PCR. The data contain 150,000 to 200,000 clones, 87% of them singletons. V usage is TRBV4-2 and J usage is TRBJ1-3; D is ambiguous. This clonotype was sampled from a boy aged 2 to 9 in good health and CMV-seronegative. The sequencing sample was made of PBMCs. CDR3 amino acids: CASSHEQSGNTIYF. The DNA for the CDR3 is TGTGCCAGCAGCCACGAACAGTCTGGAAACACCATATATTTT.